This section outlines one TCR beta chain sequence together with its context. The target antigen is unknown. Vbeta (60) and Jbeta (13) primers were used in the PCR. The data were produced by immunoSEQ multiplex PCR, yet TCRdb's version contains in-frame clones alone and is incomplete. The sample comprises 100,000 or so clones, around 71% of which are singletons, and about 2.1% rests with the top ten. The sample comes from a study of cytomegalovirus exposure and HLA in healthy donors. Study as a whole: Most donors, roughly 84% of 350 to 450 genotyped, fell in the Caucasian-associated ancestry cluster. Study-wide results and limits: Relative to the approximately 660-donor mean, N-insertions were reportedly fewer in an Asian-associated ancestry cluster in a later analysis. Most subjects' HLA-A and HLA-B alleles were reportedly predicted from TCR beta sequences. Among the sequence variants, a highly shared cluster was likely an artifact of sequencing.

The CDR3 is 15 residues long. Germline assignment: CDR1 LNHNV and CDR2 YYDKDF (reference sequence). Trimming took 1 base from V and 4 from J; bases not matched to a gene: 3. The sample consisted of PBMCs. The clonotype comes from a man aged 25 to 40 in good health and CMV-seronegative. The chain combines TRBV15 with TRBJ2-2, with 7 bases that match TRBD1. The CDR3 DNA sequence: TGTGCCACCAGCAGAGGGGGGACAGTCACCGGGGAGCTGTTTTTT. Translated, it gives CATSRGGTVTGELFF.